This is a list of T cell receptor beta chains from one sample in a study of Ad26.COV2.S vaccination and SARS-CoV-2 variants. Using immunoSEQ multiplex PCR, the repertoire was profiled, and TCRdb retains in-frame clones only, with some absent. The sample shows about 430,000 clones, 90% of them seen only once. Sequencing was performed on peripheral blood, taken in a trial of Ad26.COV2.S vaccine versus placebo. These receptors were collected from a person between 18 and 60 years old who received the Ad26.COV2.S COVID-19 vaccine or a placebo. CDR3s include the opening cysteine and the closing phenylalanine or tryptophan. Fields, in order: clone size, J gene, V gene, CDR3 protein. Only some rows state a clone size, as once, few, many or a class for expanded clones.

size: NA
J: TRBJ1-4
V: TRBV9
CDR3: CASSVGPMATNEKLFF

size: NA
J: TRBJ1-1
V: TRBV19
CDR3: CASSTRPGTGEAFF

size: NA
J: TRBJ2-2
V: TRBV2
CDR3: CASITGQREPGELFF

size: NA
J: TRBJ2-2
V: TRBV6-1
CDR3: CASSGGWGWGTGELFF

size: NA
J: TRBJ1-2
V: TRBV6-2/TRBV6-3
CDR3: CASSRRPTHYGYTF

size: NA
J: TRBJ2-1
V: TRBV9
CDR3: CASSGPPGAAKQYYNEQFF

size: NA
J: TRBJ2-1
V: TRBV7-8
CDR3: CASSQTSGWFGEQFF

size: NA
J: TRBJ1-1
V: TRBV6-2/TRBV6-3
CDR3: CASSFGQGMTEAFF

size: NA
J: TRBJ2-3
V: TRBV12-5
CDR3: CASALGGSSTDTQYF

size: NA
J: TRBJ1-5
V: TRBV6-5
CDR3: CASSDSGAGNQPQHF

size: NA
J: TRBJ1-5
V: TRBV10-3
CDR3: CAISGGGNQPQHF

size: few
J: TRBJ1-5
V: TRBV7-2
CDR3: CASSEGTGNNQPQHF

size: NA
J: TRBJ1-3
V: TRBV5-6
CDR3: CASSYSGLNADF

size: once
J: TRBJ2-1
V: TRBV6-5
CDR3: CASSYKEYNEQFF

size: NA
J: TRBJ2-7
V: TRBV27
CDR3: CASSLRALSYEQYF

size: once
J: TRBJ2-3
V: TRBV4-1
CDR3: CASSQGQGRIADTQYF

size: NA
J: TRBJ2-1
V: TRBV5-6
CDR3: CASSSEPGPLMDEQFF

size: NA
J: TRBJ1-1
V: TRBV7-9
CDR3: CASSLARQMNTEAFF

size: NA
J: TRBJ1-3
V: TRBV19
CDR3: CASGRDRVSGNTIYF

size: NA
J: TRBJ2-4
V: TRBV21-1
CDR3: CASSKVGTSGKNIQYF

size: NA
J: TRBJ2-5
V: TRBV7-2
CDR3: CASSFAGQGLGETQYF

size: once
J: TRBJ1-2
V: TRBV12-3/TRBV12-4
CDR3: CASTHPGPRGYTF

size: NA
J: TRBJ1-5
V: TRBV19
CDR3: CASSMVPFGQPQHF

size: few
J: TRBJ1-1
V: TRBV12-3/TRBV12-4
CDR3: CASRETGEAFF

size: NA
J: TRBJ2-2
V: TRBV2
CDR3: CASSPTSAQNTGELFF

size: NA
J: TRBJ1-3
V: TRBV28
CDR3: CASSSPYDRDGNTIYF

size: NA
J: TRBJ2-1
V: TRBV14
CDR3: CASSQDLPGGNEQFF

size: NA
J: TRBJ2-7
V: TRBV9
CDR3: CASSVLAGGSYEQYF

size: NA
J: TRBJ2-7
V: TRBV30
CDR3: CAWSFSLDEQYF

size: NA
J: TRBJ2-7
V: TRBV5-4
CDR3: CASSIDGSSYEQYF

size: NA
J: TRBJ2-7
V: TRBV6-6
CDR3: CASAIPPYEQYF

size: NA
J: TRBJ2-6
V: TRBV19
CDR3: CASSIATGAGANVLTF

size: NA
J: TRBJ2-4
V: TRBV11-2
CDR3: CASSLSGGANIQYF

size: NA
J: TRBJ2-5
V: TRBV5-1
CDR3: CASSLAGQQETQYF

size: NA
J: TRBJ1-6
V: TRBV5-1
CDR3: CASNRDGSSYNSPLHF

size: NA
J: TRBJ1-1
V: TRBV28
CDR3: CASSPGKEVTEAFF

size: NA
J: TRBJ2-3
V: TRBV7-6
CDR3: CASSFMGSGATDTQYF

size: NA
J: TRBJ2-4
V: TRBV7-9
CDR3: CASSLGWEEDPKGNIQYF

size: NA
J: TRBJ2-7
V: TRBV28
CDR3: CASSPSLTVPYEQYF

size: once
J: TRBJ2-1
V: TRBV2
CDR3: CASSSLADSSYNEQFF

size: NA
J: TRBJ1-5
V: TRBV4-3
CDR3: CASSQDPGREGPQHF

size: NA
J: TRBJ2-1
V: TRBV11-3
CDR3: CASSLGEGLAGLNEQFF

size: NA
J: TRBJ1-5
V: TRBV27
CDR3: CASRLTGTNQPQHF

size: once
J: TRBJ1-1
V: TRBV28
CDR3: CASSLFTAVSTEAFF

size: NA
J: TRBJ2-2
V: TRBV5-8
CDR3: CASSSGQGTGELFF

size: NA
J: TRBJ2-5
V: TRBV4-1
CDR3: CASSQGTGAFQDTQYF

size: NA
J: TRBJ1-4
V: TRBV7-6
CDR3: CASSLEPATNEKLFF

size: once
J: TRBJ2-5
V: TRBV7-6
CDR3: CASSLTGGETQYF